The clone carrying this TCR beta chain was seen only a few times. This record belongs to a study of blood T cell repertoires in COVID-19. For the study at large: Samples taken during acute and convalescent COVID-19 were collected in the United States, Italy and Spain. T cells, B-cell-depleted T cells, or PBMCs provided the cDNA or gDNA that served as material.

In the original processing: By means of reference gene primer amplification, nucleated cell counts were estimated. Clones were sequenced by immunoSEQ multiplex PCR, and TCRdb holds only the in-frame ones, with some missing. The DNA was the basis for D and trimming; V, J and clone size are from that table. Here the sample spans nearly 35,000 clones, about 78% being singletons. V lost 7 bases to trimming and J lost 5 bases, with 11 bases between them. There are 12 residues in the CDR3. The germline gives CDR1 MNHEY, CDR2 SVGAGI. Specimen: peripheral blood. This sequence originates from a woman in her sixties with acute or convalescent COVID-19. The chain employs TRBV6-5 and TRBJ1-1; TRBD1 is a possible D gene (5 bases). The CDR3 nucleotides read TGTGCCAGCATCTTGGGGCGTACTGAAGCTTTCTTT. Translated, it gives CASILGRTEAFF.